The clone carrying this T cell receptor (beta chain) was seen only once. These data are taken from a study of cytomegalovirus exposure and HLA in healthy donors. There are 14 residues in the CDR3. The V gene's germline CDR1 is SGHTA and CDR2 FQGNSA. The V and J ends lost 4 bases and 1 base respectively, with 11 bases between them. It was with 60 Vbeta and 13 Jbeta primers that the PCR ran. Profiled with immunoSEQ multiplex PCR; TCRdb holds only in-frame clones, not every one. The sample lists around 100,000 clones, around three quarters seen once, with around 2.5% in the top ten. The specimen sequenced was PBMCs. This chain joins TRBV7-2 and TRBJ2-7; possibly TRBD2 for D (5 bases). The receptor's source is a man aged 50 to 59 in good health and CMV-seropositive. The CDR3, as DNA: TGTGCCAGCAGCTCCCGGACTGCTTCCTACGAGCAGTACTTC. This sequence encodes CASSSRTASYEQYF.